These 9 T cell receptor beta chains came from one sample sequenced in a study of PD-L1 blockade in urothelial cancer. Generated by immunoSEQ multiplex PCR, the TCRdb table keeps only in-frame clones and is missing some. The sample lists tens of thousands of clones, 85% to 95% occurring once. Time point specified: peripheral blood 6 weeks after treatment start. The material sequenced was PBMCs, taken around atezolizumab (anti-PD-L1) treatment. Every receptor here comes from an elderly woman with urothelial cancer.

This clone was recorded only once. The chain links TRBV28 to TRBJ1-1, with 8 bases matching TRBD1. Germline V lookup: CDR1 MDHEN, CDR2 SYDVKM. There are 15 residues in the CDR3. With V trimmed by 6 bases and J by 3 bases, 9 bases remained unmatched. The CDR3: CASSRRTGRDTEAFF. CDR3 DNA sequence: TGTGCCAGCAGCCGCCGGACAGGGAGGGACACTGAAGCTTTCTTT.

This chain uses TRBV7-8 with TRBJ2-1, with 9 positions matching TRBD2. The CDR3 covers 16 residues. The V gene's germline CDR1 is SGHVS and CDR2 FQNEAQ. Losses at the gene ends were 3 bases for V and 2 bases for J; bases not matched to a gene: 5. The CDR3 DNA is TGTGCCAGCAGCTTTCTGAGCGGGAGGCCCTACAATGAGCAGTTCTTC. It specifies CASSFLSGRPYNEQFF.

The CDR3, as DNA: TGTGCCAGCAGTTTAAGTGGACAGGGGGAGTTCGGCACTGAAGCTTTCTTT. This gives the protein CASSLSGQGEFGTEAFF. The V and J genes are TRBV27 and TRBJ1-1; 10 bases align to TRBD1. Germline loops: CDR1 MNHEY, CDR2 SMNVEV (reference sequence). CDR3 length: 17 residues. Trimming cost V 2 bases and J 4 bases; bases outside gene matches: 10.

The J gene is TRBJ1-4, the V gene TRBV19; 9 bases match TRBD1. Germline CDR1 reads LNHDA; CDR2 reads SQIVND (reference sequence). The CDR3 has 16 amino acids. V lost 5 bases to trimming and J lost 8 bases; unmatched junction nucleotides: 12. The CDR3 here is CASSLGTGQIGEKLFF. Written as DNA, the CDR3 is TGTGCCAGTAGTTTGGGGACAGGGCAGATAGGCGAAAAACTGTTTTTT.

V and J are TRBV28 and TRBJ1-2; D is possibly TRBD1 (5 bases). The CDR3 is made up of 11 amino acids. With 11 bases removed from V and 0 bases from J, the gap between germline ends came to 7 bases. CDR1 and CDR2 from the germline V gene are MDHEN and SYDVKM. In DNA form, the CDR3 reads TGTGCCGGGGGGGCTAACTATGGCTACACCTTC. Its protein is CAGGANYGYTF.

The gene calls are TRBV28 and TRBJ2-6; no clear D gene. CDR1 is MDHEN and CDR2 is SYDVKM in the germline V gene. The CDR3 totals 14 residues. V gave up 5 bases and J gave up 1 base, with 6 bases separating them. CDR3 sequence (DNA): TGTGCCAGCAGTCTACCTTCTGGGGCCAACGTCCTGACTTTC. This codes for CASSLPSGANVLTF. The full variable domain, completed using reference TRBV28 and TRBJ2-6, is DVKVTQSSRYLVKRTGEKVFLECVQDMDHENMFWYRQDPGLGLRLIYFSYDVKMKEKGDIPEGYSVSREKKERFSLILESASTNQTSMYLCASSLPSGANVLTFGAGSRLTVL.

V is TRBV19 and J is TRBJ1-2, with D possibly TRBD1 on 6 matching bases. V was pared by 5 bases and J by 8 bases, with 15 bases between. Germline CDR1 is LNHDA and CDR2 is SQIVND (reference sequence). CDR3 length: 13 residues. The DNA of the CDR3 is TGTGCCAGTAGTGTGCGGGGGCGAGAGGGCTACACCTTC. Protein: CASSVRGREGYTF.

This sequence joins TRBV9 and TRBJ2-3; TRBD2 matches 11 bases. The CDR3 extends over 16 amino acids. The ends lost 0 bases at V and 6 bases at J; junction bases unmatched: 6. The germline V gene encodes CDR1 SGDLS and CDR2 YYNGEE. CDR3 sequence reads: CASSVATSGRRDTQYF. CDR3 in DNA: TGTGCCAGCAGCGTAGCCACTAGCGGGAGACGGGATACGCAGTATTTT.

CDR3 residues: CTSSQDGAGGTDTQYF. For the CDR3, the DNA is TGCACCAGCAGCCAAGATGGAGCGGGAGGAACAGATACGCAGTATTTT. The V gene is TRBV1, the J gene TRBJ2-3; the D call TRBD2 from the table was never checked on the DNA. TRBV1 is deemed a pseudogene. The CDR3 sequence is 16 residues long.